The clone carrying this TCR beta chain has more than one count but fewer than ten. The antigen remains undetermined. This entry is derived from a study of cytomegalovirus exposure and HLA in healthy donors. Notes on the study in general: By HLA locus, TCR association rates varied in a later analysis, with DRB1 showing the most and HLA-C the fewest. In a later analysis, common viral pathogens appeared linked to several of the most significant clusters.

Germline-derived CDR1 and CDR2 are SNHLY and FYNNEI. V dropped 2 bases and J dropped 6 bases, with 14 bases sitting between them. CDR3 length: 15 amino acids. The PCR ran on 60 Vbeta and 13 Jbeta primers. The table came from immunoSEQ multiplex PCR; TCRdb's copy has only in-frame clones and leaves some out. The repertoire has 100,000 to 150,000 clones, approximately 76% of them found once; the top ten carry about 29%. The chain is built from TRBV2 and TRBJ1-5; D is perhaps TRBD1 (6 bases). This TCR came from a man between 60 and 75 years old in good health and CMV-seropositive. Source material: PBMCs. CDR3 in DNA: TGTGCCAGCAGTGAAAGGGTGGCAGGGGTTCAGCCCCAGCATTTT. Its translation: CASSERVAGVQPQHF.